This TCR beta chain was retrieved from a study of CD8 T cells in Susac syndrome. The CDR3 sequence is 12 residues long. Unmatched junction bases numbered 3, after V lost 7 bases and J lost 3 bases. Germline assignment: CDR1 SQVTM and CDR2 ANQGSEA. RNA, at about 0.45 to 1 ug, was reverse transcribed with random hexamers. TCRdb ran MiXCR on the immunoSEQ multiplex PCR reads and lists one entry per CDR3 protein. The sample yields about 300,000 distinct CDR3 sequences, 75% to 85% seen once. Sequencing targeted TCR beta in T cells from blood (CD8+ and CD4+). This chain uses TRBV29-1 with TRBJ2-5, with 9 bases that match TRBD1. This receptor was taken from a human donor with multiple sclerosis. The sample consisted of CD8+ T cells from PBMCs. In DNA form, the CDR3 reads TGCAGCGCCTGGACAGGGGAAGAGACCCAGTACTTC. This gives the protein CSAWTGEETQYF.